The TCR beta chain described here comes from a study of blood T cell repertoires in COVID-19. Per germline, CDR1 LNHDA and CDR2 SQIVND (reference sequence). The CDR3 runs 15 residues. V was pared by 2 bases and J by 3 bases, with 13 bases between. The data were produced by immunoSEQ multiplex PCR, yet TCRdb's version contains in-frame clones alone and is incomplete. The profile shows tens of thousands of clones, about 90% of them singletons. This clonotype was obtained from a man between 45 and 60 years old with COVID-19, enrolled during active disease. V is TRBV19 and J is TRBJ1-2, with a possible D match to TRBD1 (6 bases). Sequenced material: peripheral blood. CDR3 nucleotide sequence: TGTGCCAGTAGTATAACACAGGGAGCCCACTATGGCTACACCTTC. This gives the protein CASSITQGAHYGYTF.